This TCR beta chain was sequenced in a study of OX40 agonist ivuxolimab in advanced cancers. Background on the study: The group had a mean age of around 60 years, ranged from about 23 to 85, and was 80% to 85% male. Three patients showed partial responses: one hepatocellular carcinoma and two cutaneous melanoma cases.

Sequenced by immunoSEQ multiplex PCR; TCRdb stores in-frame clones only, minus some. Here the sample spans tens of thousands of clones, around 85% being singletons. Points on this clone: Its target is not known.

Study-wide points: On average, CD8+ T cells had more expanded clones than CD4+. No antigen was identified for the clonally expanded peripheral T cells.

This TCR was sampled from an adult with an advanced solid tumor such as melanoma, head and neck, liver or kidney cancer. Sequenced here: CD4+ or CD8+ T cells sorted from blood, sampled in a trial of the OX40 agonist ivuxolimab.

CDR3 in amino acids: CASSQIATNEKLFF. CDR3 in DNA: TGTGCCAGCAGTCAGATTGCAACTAATGAAAAACTGTTTTTT. The genes are TRBV11-2 and TRBJ1-4; D is unclear. Trimming took 6 bases from V and 0 from J, leaving 8 bases between them. The CDR3 is made up of 14 amino acids. CDR1 is SGHAT, CDR2 FQNNGV, per germline.